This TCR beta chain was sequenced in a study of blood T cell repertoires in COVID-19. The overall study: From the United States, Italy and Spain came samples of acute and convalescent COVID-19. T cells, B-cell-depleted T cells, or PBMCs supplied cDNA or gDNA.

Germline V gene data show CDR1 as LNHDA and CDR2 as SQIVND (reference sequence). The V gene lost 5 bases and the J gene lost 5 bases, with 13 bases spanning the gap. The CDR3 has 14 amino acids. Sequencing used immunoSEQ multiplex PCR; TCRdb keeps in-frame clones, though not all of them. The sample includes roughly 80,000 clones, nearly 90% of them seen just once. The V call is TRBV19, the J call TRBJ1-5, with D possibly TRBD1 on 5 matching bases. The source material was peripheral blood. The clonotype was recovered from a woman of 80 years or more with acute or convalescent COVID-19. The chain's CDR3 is CASSGRGGDQPQHF. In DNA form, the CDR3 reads TGTGCCAGTAGTGGGAGGGGTGGGGATCAGCCCCAGCATTTT.